This T cell receptor beta chain was observed in a study of blood T cell repertoires in COVID-19. About the study: From T cells, B-cell-depleted T cells, or PBMCs came the material, which was cDNA or gDNA.

In the original processing: Amplified reference gene primers provided the basis for estimating nucleated cell counts. Sequencing used immunoSEQ multiplex PCR; TCRdb keeps in-frame clones, though not all of them. The V and J calls and clone size are taken from that table; D and trimming were inferred from the DNA. The repertoire includes about 210,000 clones, roughly 86% of them detected once, and roughly 8% sits in the top ten. This CDR3 contains 14 residues. Per germline, CDR1 LGHDT and CDR2 YNNKEL (reference sequence). With 1 base clipped from V and 6 bases from J, the junction kept 2 bases outside the gene matches.

This receptor was obtained from a woman aged 45-65 years with active or convalescent COVID-19. The sequenced sample was peripheral blood. V is TRBV3-1 (or the pseudogene TRBV3-2) and J is TRBJ2-2; 7 bases are a match to TRBD2. The DNA of the CDR3 is TGTGCCAGCAGCCAAGGGGGAGGGTCCGGGGAGCTGTTTTTT. It encodes CASSQGGGSGELFF.